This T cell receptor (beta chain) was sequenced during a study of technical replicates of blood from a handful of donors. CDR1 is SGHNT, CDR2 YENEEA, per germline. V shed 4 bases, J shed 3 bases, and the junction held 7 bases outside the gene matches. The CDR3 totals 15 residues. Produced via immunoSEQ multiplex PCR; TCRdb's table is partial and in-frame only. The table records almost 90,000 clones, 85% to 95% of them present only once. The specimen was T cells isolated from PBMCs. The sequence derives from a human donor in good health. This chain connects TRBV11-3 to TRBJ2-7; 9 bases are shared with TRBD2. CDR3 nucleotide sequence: TGTGCCAGCAGCTACCCGCGGGAGGGCCTCTACGAGCAGTACTTC. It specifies CASSYPREGLYEQYF.